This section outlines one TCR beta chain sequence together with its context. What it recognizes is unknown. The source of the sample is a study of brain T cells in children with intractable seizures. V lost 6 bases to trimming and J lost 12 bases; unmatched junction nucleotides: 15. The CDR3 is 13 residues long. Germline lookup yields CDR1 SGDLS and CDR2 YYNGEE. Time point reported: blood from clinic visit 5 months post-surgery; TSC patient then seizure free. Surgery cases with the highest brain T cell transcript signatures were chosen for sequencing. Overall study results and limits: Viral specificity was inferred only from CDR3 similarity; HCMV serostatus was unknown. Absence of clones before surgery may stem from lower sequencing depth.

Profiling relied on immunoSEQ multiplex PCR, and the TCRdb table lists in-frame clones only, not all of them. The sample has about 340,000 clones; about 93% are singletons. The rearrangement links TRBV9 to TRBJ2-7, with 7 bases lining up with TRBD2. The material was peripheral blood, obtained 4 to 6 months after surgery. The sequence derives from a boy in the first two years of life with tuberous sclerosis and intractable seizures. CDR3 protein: CASKRSVGGRMYF. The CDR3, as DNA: TGTGCCAGCAAGAGAAGTGTAGGCGGGAGAATGTACTTC.